A selection of T cell receptor beta chains follows, all from one sample in a study of OX40 agonist ivuxolimab in advanced cancers. The assay was immunoSEQ multiplex PCR, and TCRdb's table has in-frame clones only and misses some. The data contain around 75,000 clones, under 90% of them seen just once; the ten biggest clones take up around 2.5%. Sequencing used CD4+ or CD8+ T cells sorted from blood, obtained in a trial of the OX40 agonist ivuxolimab. The receptor set was obtained from an adult with an advanced solid tumor such as melanoma, head and neck, liver or kidney cancer. Each CDR3 is given with its conserved first and last residue. D genes are given only for firm matches. Expanded clones are given a class, and other clones once, few, many or no size at all.

TRBV25-1	TRBJ2-3	NA	NA	CASSEYSGTDTQYF	TGTGCCAGCAGTGAATATAGCGGCACAGATACGCAGTATTTT
TRBV29-1	TRBJ2-5	TRBD2	NA	CSAPGTSGGETQYF	TGCAGCGCCCCCGGGACTAGCGGGGGCGAGACCCAGTACTTC
TRBV2	TRBJ2-7	NA	NA	CASSEALRKYYEQYF	TGTGCCAGCAGTGAAGCCCTTCGGAAATACTACGAGCAGTACTTC
TRBV30	TRBJ1-5	NA	few	CAWSPIGGSPQHF	TGTGCCTGGAGTCCGATAGGCGGAAGTCCCCAGCATTTT
TRBV11-2	TRBJ2-1	TRBD2	NA	CASSLESGLADNEQFF	TGTGCCAGCAGCCTAGAATCCGGACTAGCGGACAATGAGCAGTTCTTC
TRBV2	TRBJ2-5	TRBD1	NA	CALRNDRAVETQYF	TGTGCCTTACGTAACGACAGGGCGGTAGAGACCCAGTACTTC
TRBV6-1	TRBJ2-7	TRBD1	once	CASRDRGGRDEQYF	TGTGCCAGCAGGGACAGGGGTGGACGAGACGAGCAGTACTTC
TRBV2	TRBJ1-2	NA	NA	CASSERQGNGYTF	TGTGCCAGCAGTGAAAGGCAGGGGAACGGCTACACCTTC
TRBV7-9	TRBJ1-1	NA	NA	CASPSTGQNTEAFF	TGTGCCAGCCCCTCGACGGGCCAGAACACTGAAGCTTTCTTT
TRBV2	TRBJ1-1	NA	NA	CASRGQGFEAFF	TGTGCCAGCAGGGGTCAGGGATTCGAAGCTTTCTTT
TRBV7-8	TRBJ2-3	TRBD1	NA	CASSRDRGSDTQYF	TGTGCCAGCAGCAGGGACAGGGGGTCAGATACGCAGTATTTT
TRBV10-3	TRBJ2-7	NA	NA	CAISQRQFYEQYF	TGTGCCATCAGTCAGCGGCAATTCTACGAGCAGTACTTC
TRBV2	TRBJ1-1	TRBD1	NA	CASQRRQGGRTEAFF	TGTGCCAGTCAGAGAAGGCAGGGGGGTCGCACTGAAGCTTTCTTT
TRBV18	TRBJ1-5	TRBD1	once	CASSRQGGSNQPQHF	TGTGCCAGCTCTAGACAGGGAGGGAGCAATCAGCCCCAGCATTTT
TRBV30	TRBJ1-2	TRBD1	NA	CAWRPRDRNGYTF	TGTGCCTGGAGGCCCCGGGACAGGAATGGCTACACCTTC
TRBV5-5	TRBJ1-5	NA	NA	CASSRIPNQPQHF	TGTGCCAGCAGCAGGATCCCCAATCAGCCCCAGCATTTT
TRBV19	TRBJ2-4	NA	NA	CASSPAEGSIQYF	TGTGCCAGTAGTCCTGCGGAAGGGAGTATTCAGTACTTC
TRBV29-1	TRBJ1-1	NA	NA	CSPLKLSTEAFF	TGCAGCCCCCTTAAATTGAGCACTGAAGCTTTCTTT
TRBV30	TRBJ2-1	TRBD2	NA	CAWRSGSNYNEQFF	TGTGCCTGGAGGAGCGGGAGTAACTACAATGAGCAGTTCTTC
TRBV19	TRBJ2-1	NA	NA	CASSIGGPYNEQFF	TGTGCCAGTAGTATAGGGGGACCCTACAATGAGCAGTTCTTC
TRBV7-8	TRBJ2-5	TRBD2	NA	CASSLLTRAGEETQYF	TGTGCCAGCAGCCTCCTAACTAGGGCGGGGGAAGAGACCCAGTACTTC
TRBV10-3	TRBJ2-1	TRBD2	NA	CAILGSGGPGGEQFF	TGTGCCATCTTAGGTAGCGGGGGCCCTGGAGGTGAGCAGTTCTTC
TRBV4-1	TRBJ1-2	TRBD1	NA	CASSQAMTGINYGYTF	TGCGCCAGCAGCCAAGCAATGACAGGGATTAACTATGGCTACACCTTC
TRBV5-6	TRBJ1-5	NA	few	CASSLVKGGDSNQPQHF	TGTGCCAGCAGCTTGGTCAAGGGGGGGGATAGCAATCAGCCCCAGCATTTT
TRBV9	TRBJ2-3	NA	NA	CASSVGGITDTQYF	TGTGCCAGCAGCGTAGGCGGGATCACAGATACGCAGTATTTT
TRBV6-5	TRBJ2-5	TRBD2	NA	CASSYSLAGGQETQYF	TGTGCCAGCAGTTACTCGCTAGCGGGGGGGCAAGAGACCCAGTACTTC
TRBV6-4	TRBJ1-2	TRBD1	NA	CASSDQGVGGYGYTF	TGTGCCAGCAGTGACCAGGGGGTAGGAGGGTATGGCTACACCTTC
TRBV18	TRBJ1-2	TRBD1	NA	CASSPSQGGSYTF	TGTGCCAGCTCACCATCTCAGGGGGGCAGCTACACCTTC
TRBV5-4	TRBJ2-5	NA	NA	CASSPSSSAQETQYF	TGTGCCAGCAGCCCTTCCTCTAGCGCCCAAGAGACCCAGTACTTC